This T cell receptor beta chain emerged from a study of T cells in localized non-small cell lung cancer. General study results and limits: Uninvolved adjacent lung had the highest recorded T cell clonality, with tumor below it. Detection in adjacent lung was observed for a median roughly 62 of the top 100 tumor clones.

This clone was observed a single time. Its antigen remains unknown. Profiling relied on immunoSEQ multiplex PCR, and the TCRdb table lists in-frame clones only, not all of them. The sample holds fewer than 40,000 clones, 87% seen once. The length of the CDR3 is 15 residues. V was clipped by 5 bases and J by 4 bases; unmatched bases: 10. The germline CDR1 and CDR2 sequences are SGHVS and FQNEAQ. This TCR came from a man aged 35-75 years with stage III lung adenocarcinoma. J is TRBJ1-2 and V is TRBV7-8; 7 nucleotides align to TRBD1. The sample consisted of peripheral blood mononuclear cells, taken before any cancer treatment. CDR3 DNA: TGTGCCAGCAGCCTGGGACAGACGCCAGCCTATGGCTACACCTTC. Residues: CASSLGQTPAYGYTF.